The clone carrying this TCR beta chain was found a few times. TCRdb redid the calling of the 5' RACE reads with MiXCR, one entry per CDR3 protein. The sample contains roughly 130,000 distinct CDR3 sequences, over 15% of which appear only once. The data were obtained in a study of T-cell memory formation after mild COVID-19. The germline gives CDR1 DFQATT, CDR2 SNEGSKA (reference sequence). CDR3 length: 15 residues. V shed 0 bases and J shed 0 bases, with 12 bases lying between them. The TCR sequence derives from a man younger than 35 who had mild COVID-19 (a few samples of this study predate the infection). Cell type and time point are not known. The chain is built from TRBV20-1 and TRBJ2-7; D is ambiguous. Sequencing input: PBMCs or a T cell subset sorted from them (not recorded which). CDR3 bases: TGCAGTGCTAGAGATGGGCGGAAGAGCTCCTACGAGCAGTACTTC. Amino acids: CSARDGRKSSYEQYF.